This TCR beta chain was found in a study of metastatic and nonmetastatic thyroid tumors. Treatment of any kind had been given to no patient before thyroid surgery. There are many counts of this clone. The CDR3 runs 15 residues. V lost 5 bases, J lost 1 base, and 14 bases lay in between. Germline loops: CDR1 LNHDA, CDR2 SQIVND (reference sequence). In the study's own analysis: For papillary thyroid cancer, a distant-metastasis classifier was constructed from CDR3 differences observed across clinicopathological groups. TCRdb redid the clone calls on the PCR reads using MiXCR. TCRdb assigned the V and J calls; the authors' analysis was not used. The sample lists under 30,000 clones; about 16% were seen once.

The J gene is TRBJ1-1, the V gene TRBV19; D is undetermined. The origin of this receptor is a female donor with papillary thyroid cancer or a benign thyroid nodule (not recorded which). Some clones in this sample may be carry-over from other donors' samples. Sequenced input: blood. The CDR3 here is CASSSVGIKNTEAFF. In DNA form, the CDR3 reads TGTGCCAGTAGTTCAGTAGGGATTAAGAACACTGAAGCTTTCTTT.